These 11 T cell receptor beta chains were sequenced from one sample in a study of vaccination effects on CD4 cells after COVID-19. Antigen-specific CD4+ T cells expanded by the ViraFEST assay with viral peptide pools were then sequenced. Subsequent to less than eleven days of culture, CD4+ T cells were isolated. Nobody among the vaccine recipients had prior SARS-CoV-2 infection (nucleocapsid antibodies were negative). Here immunoSEQ multiplex PCR was the method, and the copy in TCRdb shows in-frame clones only, minus some. The repertoire has tens of thousands of clones, approximately 70% of them found once; the top ten carry roughly 11%. Their target antigens are unknown. The specimen comprised CD4+ T cells from PBMCs cultured with HCoV-NL63 spike peptides, sampled before COVID-19 vaccination. The source of these receptors is a human donor who received a COVID-19 vaccine.

This clone was seen only a few times. V and J are TRBV5-6 and TRBJ1-1; a possible D gene is TRBD1 (5 bases). Germline V gives CDR1 SGHDT, CDR2 YYEEEE. Trimming shortened V by 5 bases and J by 1 base, and 12 bases separated the two germline ends. This CDR3 region has 14 residues. CDR3 sequence reads: CASRSLTGNTEAFF. DNA of the CDR3: TGTGCCAGCAGATCCCTTACAGGGAACACTGAAGCTTTCTTT.

The chain uses TRBV29-1 and TRBJ2-7; no clear D gene. Germline CDR1 is SQVTM and CDR2 is ANQGSEA. The CDR3 consists of 13 residues. The germline V and J ends were trimmed by 4 bases and 3 bases, with 13 bases remaining between them. CDR3 nucleotides: TGCAGCGTTGTGTCCCCGCGGAGCTACGAGCAGTACTTC. Its translation is CSVVSPRSYEQYF.

There are a few counts of this clone. The V call is TRBV2, the J call TRBJ1-1, with D hard to call. The CDR3 loop spans 16 amino acids. Germline loops: CDR1 SNHLY, CDR2 FYNNEI. Trimming removed 3 bases at V and 0 bases at J, with 14 bases between. DNA of the CDR3: TGTGCCAGCAGTGACGATGACGGGGAGATGAACACTGAAGCTTTCTTT. Amino acids: CASSDDDGEMNTEAFF.

The chain combines TRBV7-2 with TRBJ2-1; TRBD2 aligns across 7 bases. CDR1 and CDR2 from the germline V gene are SGHTA and FQGNSA. The CDR3 runs to 19 residues. V dropped 3 bases and J dropped 0; count of bases not matched to a gene: 14. The CDR3 nucleotides are TGTGCCAGCAGCTTTTTACCCTTAGGAGCGGGGAGCTCCTACAATGAGCAGTTCTTC. Translated, it gives CASSFLPLGAGSSYNEQFF.

J is TRBJ2-2 and V is TRBV28; 7 nucleotides align to TRBD2. The CDR3 is 15 amino acids. CDR1 and CDR2 (germline): MDHEN, SYDVKM. V shed 3 bases and J 1 base; nucleotides not matched to a gene: 2. CDR3 loop: CASSFGGRNTGELFF. DNA of the CDR3: TGTGCCAGCAGTTTCGGGGGGAGGAACACCGGGGAGCTGTTTTTT. Looking up the rest from reference TRBV28 and TRBJ2-2 gives the full variable domain: DVKVTQSSRYLVKRTGEKVFLECVQDMDHENMFWYRQDPGLGLRLIYFSYDVKMKEKGDIPEGYSVSREKKERFSLILESASTNQTSMYLCASSFGGRNTGELFFGEGSRLTVL.

The chain carries TRBV5-1 and TRBJ2-5; tentatively, D is TRBD2 (6 bases). Germline V gene sequence: CDR1 SGHRS, CDR2 YFSETQ. Trimming removed 2 bases from V and 0 bases from J, with 11 bases in between. This CDR3 comprises 15 residues. The DNA for the CDR3 is TGCGCCAGCAGCTTTGTCGGGAGAAACCAAGAGACCCAGTACTTC. It is translated as CASSFVGRNQETQYF.

The rearrangement links TRBV29-1 to TRBJ2-5; 12 bases fit TRBD1. V lost 6 bases, J lost 5 bases, and 16 bases stayed unmatched. Germline CDR1 is SQVTM and CDR2 is ANQGSEA. The CDR3 totals 17 residues. CDR3 coding DNA: TGCAGCGTGCAACCAAACACCGGGACAGGGGGCGCGGAGACCCAGTACTTC. Amino acid sequence: CSVQPNTGTGGAETQYF.

The V gene is TRBV10-1, the J gene TRBJ1-2; D perhaps matches TRBD1 (6 bases). The V end was cut by 6 bases, the J end by 6 bases, with 17 bases between. The CDR3 sequence is 14 residues long. The germline V gene has CDR1 WNHNN and CDR2 SYGVQD (reference sequence). CDR3 coding DNA: TGCGCCAGCAGCCCGAGACGGGGGCCTAATGGCTACACCTTC. It encodes CASSPRRGPNGYTF.

This clone was recorded only once. The chain combines TRBV5-1 with TRBJ1-1; TRBD1 matches at 9 bases. The V segment lost 4 bases and the J segment 0 bases; nucleotides outside the gene matches: 10. This CDR3 contains 17 residues. Germline CDR1 and CDR2: SGHRS and YFSETQ. The CDR3 loop reads CASSGDGQGRLNTEAFF. CDR3 DNA sequence: TGCGCCAGCAGCGGAGACGGACAGGGGCGTTTGAACACTGAAGCTTTCTTT.

V is TRBV11-3 and J is TRBJ1-1; 7 nucleotides agree with TRBD1. Unmatched junction bases numbered 4, after V lost 4 bases and J lost 2 bases. Germline CDR1 reads SGHNT; CDR2 reads YENEEA. The CDR3 has 14 amino acids. As DNA, the CDR3 is TGTGCCAGCAGCTCCGGGACAGTTAACACTGAAGCTTTCTTT. Translation: CASSSGTVNTEAFF.

Regarding this clone: Other DNA sequences in this specimen translate into the identical CDR3. The chain joins TRBV12-3 or TRBV12-4 to TRBJ1-2; D unclear. Deletions cut 0 bases from V and 5 bases from J, with 7 bases between. The CDR3 is 13 residues long. This CDR3 reads CASSLAGPYGYTF. The CDR3 DNA reads TGTGCCAGCAGTTTAGCAGGGCCATATGGCTACACCTTC.